The entry below gives a single TCR beta chain sequence along with its context. The record originates from a study of blood T cell repertoires in COVID-19. Study overall: The United States, Italy and Spain provided the acute and convalescent COVID-19 samples.

Per the original methods: Estimation of nucleated cell counts relied on the amplification of reference gene primers. Profiled with immunoSEQ multiplex PCR; TCRdb holds only in-frame clones, not every one. V and J calls and clone size are given by that table; D and trimming were obtained from the DNA. The top ten hold approximately 0.69% of the sample, which has roughly 190,000 clones, 85% to 95% seen once. V lost 1 base to trimming and J lost 4 bases, with 11 bases between them. The CDR3 has 15 amino acids. Germline-derived CDR1 and CDR2 are SGHRS and YFSETQ. The J gene is TRBJ2-2, the V gene TRBV5-1; D perhaps matches TRBD1 (6 bases). The sequenced sample was peripheral blood. This TCR was recovered from a man under 40 with COVID-19, enrolled during active disease. The CDR3 protein is CASSLITGSTGELFF. CDR3 bases: TGCGCCAGCAGCTTGATCACAGGGAGCACCGGGGAGCTGTTTTTT. Full variable domain (outside the CDR3, taken from reference TRBV5-1 and TRBJ2-2): KAGVTQTPRYLIKTRGQQVTLSCSPISGHRSVSWYQQTPGQGLQFLFEYFSETQRNKGNFPGRFSGRQFSNSRSEMNVSTLELGDSALYLCASSLITGSTGELFFGEGSRLTVL.